This passage covers 4 T cell receptor beta chains from one sample sequenced in a study of T cell changes during pregnancy in multiple sclerosis. This table comes from immunoSEQ multiplex PCR, and its TCRdb copy is limited to in-frame clones, with some not included. The sample consists of 60,000 to 65,000 clones, over 80% of them appearing once. Material: peripheral blood, obtained in the second trimester of pregnancy. The origin of the receptors is a female donor in good health, enrolled as a control in a pregnancy study.

The chain has TRBV5-6 and TRBJ1-2; D perhaps matches TRBD1 (6 bases). The germline V gene has CDR1 SGHDT and CDR2 YYEEEE. V was clipped by 0 bases and J by 5 bases, with 11 bases between them. The CDR3 has 14 amino acids. In nucleotides, the CDR3 is TGTGCCAGCAGCTTGGAGGTGCAGGGGTATGGCTACACCTTC. This codes for CASSLEVQGYGYTF.

V and J are TRBV18 and TRBJ1-5; a weak D match, TRBD1 (5 bases). The CDR3 consists of 13 residues. V dropped 7 bases and J dropped 4 bases, with 11 bases sitting between them. The germline CDR1 and CDR2 sequences are KGHSH and LQKENI. CDR3: CASCKGLNQPQHF. CDR3 bases: TGTGCCAGCTGCAAGGGGCTTAATCAGCCCCAGCATTTT.

The chain recombines TRBV5-1 with TRBJ2-2; 8 bases match TRBD1. V gave up 7 bases and J gave up 5 bases; unmatched junction bases: 7. This CDR3 has 14 residues. Germline V gene data show CDR1 as SGHRS and CDR2 as YFSETQ. Here the CDR3 DNA reads TGCGCCAGCTCCGGGGGACAGGCAACCGGGGAGCTGTTTTTT. Its protein product is CASSGGQATGELFF.

This chain links TRBV30 with TRBJ1-1; the match to TRBD1 covers 8 bases. Looked up from germline, CDR1 is GTSNPN and CDR2 is SVGIG (reference sequence). The CDR3 covers 12 residues. The V gene end was trimmed by 5 bases and the J gene end by 6 bases; junction bases not matched to a gene: 5. The CDR3 sequence is CAWQDRAPEAFF. In DNA form, the CDR3 reads TGTGCCTGGCAGGACAGGGCCCCTGAAGCTTTCTTT.